This T cell receptor beta chain was identified during a study of blood T cells in healthy people across ages. Whole-study results and caveats: Naive T cell percentage strongly correlated with TCR beta diversity.

The second PCR ran roughly 6 to 12 cycles with a sample-barcoded 5' primer and J-beta primers. Via MiXCR, TCRdb re-called the 5' RACE reads, giving one row per CDR3 protein. The sample consists of around 790,000 distinct CDR3 sequences, under 55% of them appearing once. On this clonotype: The antigen remains undetermined.

The CDR3 consists of 13 residues. Trimming removed 0 bases from V and 9 bases from J, with 9 bases in between. Per the germline V gene, CDR1 is SGHVS and CDR2 is FQNEAQ. Caucasian individuals from Russia who were healthy and aged 6 to 90 acted as donors. The V and J genes are TRBV7-8 and TRBJ1-5; weak D call: TRBD1 (5 bases). The sequenced sample consisted of blood. This sequence was found in a man aged 55 to 69 in good health. The CDR3 loop is CASSLAGTGPQHF. Written as DNA, the CDR3 is TGTGCCAGCAGCTTAGCCGGCACAGGGCCCCAGCATTTT. The full variable domain, in which reference TRBV7-8 and TRBJ1-5 provide the parts outside the CDR3, is GAGVSQSPRYKVAKRGQDVALRCDPISGHVSLFWYQQALGQGPEFLTYFQNEAQLDKSGLPSDRFFAERPEGSVSTLKIQRTQQEDSAVYLCASSLAGTGPQHFGDGTRLSIL.